These 21 T cell receptor beta chains originate from one sample sequenced in a study of T cells in Graves' hyperthyroidism and ophthalmopathy. From RNA transcripts, TCR beta CDR3 regions were amplified. HTBI primers were used for first-round RT-PCR of the TCR CDR3. TCRdb itself ran the multiplex PCR reads through MiXCR, one entry per CDR3 protein. The repertoire holds roughly 750,000 distinct CDR3 sequences, roughly 15% seen once, with approximately 8% in the top ten. Material for sequencing was blood. Receptors originate from a man aged 18 to 35 with Graves' hyperthyroidism.

In regard to this clonotype: The junction shows a germline mismatch at one end, possibly a read error. This sequence joins TRBV5-1 and TRBJ1-4; TRBD1 is a possible D gene (6 bases). The CDR3 spans 18 residues. Germline-derived CDR1 and CDR2 are SGHRS and YFSETQ. CDR3 in amino acids: CVSAPAGAGYGSREKLFF. DNA for the CDR3: TGCGTCAGCGCCCCGGCGGGGGCAGGGTACGGAAGTCGAGAAAAACTGTTTTTT.

This clonotype was counted ten times or more. The CDR3 sequence is CASKRGTDTQYF. The CDR3 DNA reads as TGTGCCAGCAAGAGGGGGACAGATACGCAGTATTTT. The chain has TRBV2 and TRBJ2-3, with D perhaps matching TRBD1 (6 bases). This CDR3 has 12 amino acids. Deletions cut 7 bases from V and 3 bases from J, with 8 bases between. Germline V gene sequence: CDR1 SNHLY, CDR2 FYNNEI.

A few counts support this clonotype. This chain links TRBV6-1 with TRBJ1-4, with D maybe TRBD1 (5 bases). V was pared by 5 bases and J by 3 bases, with 10 bases between. The CDR3 spans 14 residues. Germline CDR1 is MNHNS and CDR2 is SASEGT. In nucleotides, the CDR3 is TGTGCCAGCAGTCGACAGCCTCCTAATGAAAAACTGTTTTTT. The encoded protein is CASSRQPPNEKLFF.

This clonotype came up many times. This rearrangement joins TRBV28 to TRBJ2-1; D possibly matches TRBD1 or TRBD2 (5 bases each). Germline-derived CDR1 and CDR2 are MDHEN and SYDVKM. The ends were cut back, 2 bases at V and 4 bases at J, with 18 bases in the middle. This CDR3 is built from 17 residues. The CDR3 loop is CASSLPGDGYGYNEQFF. CDR3 bases: TGTGCCAGCAGTTTACCCGGGGACGGATACGGATACAATGAGCAGTTCTTC.

The chain uses TRBV9 and TRBJ2-7; weak D call: TRBD1 (6 bases). The CDR3 runs 14 residues. Germline loops: CDR1 SGDLS, CDR2 YYNGEE. Trimming stripped 0 bases from V and 1 base from J, with 8 bases between. The CDR3 sequence: CASSVAGQSYEQYF. Written as DNA, the CDR3 is TGTGCCAGCAGCGTAGCTGGACAGTCCTACGAGCAGTACTTC.

This clonotype has a count of ten or more. The chain couples TRBV2 to TRBJ2-4; 12 bases fit TRBD2. Per the germline V gene, CDR1 is SNHLY and CDR2 is FYNNEI. With 3 bases clipped from V and 0 bases from J, the junction kept 0 bases outside the gene matches. The CDR3 extends over 16 amino acids. The CDR3 nucleotides are TGTGCCAGCAGTGAGGGACTAGCGGGAGCCAAAAACATTCAGTACTTC. This encodes CASSEGLAGAKNIQYF.

Only a few counts were recorded for this clonotype. V and J are TRBV7-8 and TRBJ2-2; D unresolved. The CDR3 length is 14 residues. Germline CDR1 SGHVS, CDR2 FQNEAQ. The V gene lost 2 bases and the J gene lost 7 bases, with 11 bases spanning the gap. CDR3 sequence reads: CASSLMRIGGELFF. For the CDR3, the DNA is TGTGCCAGCAGCTTAATGCGGATTGGCGGGGAGCTGTTTTTT.

This chain joins TRBV27 and TRBJ2-7; D possibly corresponds to TRBD2 (7 bases). In germline, CDR1 is MNHEY, CDR2 SMNVEV (reference sequence). This CDR3 contains 15 residues. V was pared by 4 bases and J by 2 bases, with 15 bases between. The CDR3 nucleotides read TGTGCCAGCAGTTGGCGGGGGACACTACCCTACGAGCAGTACTTC. Its protein is CASSWRGTLPYEQYF.

Many counts were recorded for this clonotype. The rearrangement links TRBV10-3 to TRBJ2-3; 7 nucleotides align to TRBD1. This CDR3 contains 16 residues. Germline CDR1 reads ENHRY; CDR2 reads SYGVKD. V was clipped by 2 bases and J by 2 bases; unmatched bases: 7. This CDR3 is CAISEAIQGYTDTQYF. CDR3 DNA sequence: TGTGCCATCAGTGAGGCTATACAGGGGTACACAGATACGCAGTATTTT.

This clonotype was seen at least ten times. The V and J genes are TRBV6-2 or TRBV6-3 and TRBJ2-7; either TRBD1 or TRBD2 may fit D (5 bases each). Germline V gene lookup returns CDR1 MNHEY and CDR2 SVGEGT. V lost 5 bases and J 3 bases, leaving 17 bases between the germline ends. The CDR3 covers 15 residues. This CDR3 is CASSVGHLLGYEQYF. The CDR3 DNA reads as TGTGCCAGCAGTGTAGGACACCTACTAGGCTACGAGCAGTACTTC.

This clonotype was detected only a few times. The chain is built from TRBV20-1 and TRBJ2-1; D may be TRBD2 (5 bases). The germline V gene encodes CDR1 DFQATT and CDR2 SNEGSKA (reference sequence). The CDR3 contains 15 residues. V dropped 4 bases and J dropped 2 bases, with 15 bases sitting between them. The CDR3 loop reads CSATDFGSPYNEQFF. As DNA, the CDR3 is TGCAGTGCTACGGACTTCGGAAGCCCCTACAATGAGCAGTTCTTC.

Ten or more counts support this clonotype. The genes are TRBV28 and TRBJ1-1, with D unclear. With 6 bases removed from V and 0 bases from J, the gap between germline ends came to 14 bases. This CDR3 region has 15 residues. From germline, CDR1 is MDHEN and CDR2 SYDVKM. CDR3 coding DNA: TGTGCCAGCAGCCTTAGGTCGTTGGTGAACACTGAAGCTTTCTTT. This gives the protein CASSLRSLVNTEAFF.

J is TRBJ2-1 and V is TRBV29-1; D perhaps matches TRBD1 (5 bases). V lost 4 bases to trimming and J lost 10 bases, with 14 bases between them. The CDR3 loop spans 12 amino acids. The V gene's germline CDR1 is SQVTM and CDR2 ANQGSEA. This CDR3 is CSVVTDSLEQFF. The CDR3 region has the DNA TGCAGCGTTGTAACTGACAGCTTAGAGCAGTTCTTC.

V is TRBV6-1 and J is TRBJ2-5; D might be TRBD2 (6 bases). V lost 1 base and J 2 bases, leaving 17 bases between the germline ends. This CDR3 has 17 amino acids. Germline V gene data show CDR1 as MNHNS and CDR2 as SASEGT. As DNA, the CDR3 is TGTGCCAGCAGTGAAGAATTACTGGGGGGTCGGCAAGAGACCCAGTACTTC. This codes for CASSEELLGGRQETQYF.

This clonotype has just a few counts. The chain couples TRBV2 to TRBJ2-7; 9 positions agree with TRBD1. The CDR3 covers 14 residues. Germline V lookup: CDR1 SNHLY, CDR2 FYNNEI. Germline trimming cut 6 bases from V and 5 bases from J; bases unmatched to any gene: 8. The CDR3 protein is CASRETGGVDEQYF. The CDR3 nucleotides read TGTGCCAGCAGAGAGACAGGGGGAGTCGACGAGCAGTACTTC.

The J gene is TRBJ2-7, the V gene TRBV9; a weak D match, TRBD2 (5 bases). There are 14 residues in the CDR3. The germline V gene encodes CDR1 SGDLS and CDR2 YYNGEE. V shed 0 bases and J shed 6 bases, with 13 bases lying between them. The chain's CDR3 is CASSVAWTPGEQYF. The DNA of the CDR3 is TGTGCCAGCAGCGTAGCTTGGACTCCGGGCGAGCAGTACTTC.

Ten or more counts support this clonotype. This chain's CDR3 is CASGLAGGNPLETQYF. The DNA of the CDR3 is TGTGCCAGCGGATTAGCGGGAGGGAACCCCCTAGAGACCCAGTACTTC. The chain joins TRBV6-1 to TRBJ2-5; TRBD2 agrees at 11 bases. Per the germline V gene, CDR1 is MNHNS and CDR2 is SASEGT. The CDR3 spans 16 residues. After removal of 8 bases from V and 4 bases from J, the junction contained 12 bases not matched to a gene.

The CDR3 protein is CAWSVIDEQFF. The CDR3 region has the DNA TGTGCCTGGAGTGTAATAGATGAGCAGTTCTTC. This chain connects TRBV30 to TRBJ2-1; no clear D gene. V lost 0 bases and J lost 8, with 5 bases in between. Per the germline V gene, CDR1 is GTSNPN and CDR2 is SVGIG (reference sequence). The CDR3 covers 11 residues. Based on the CDR3 plus reference TRBV30 and TRBJ2-1, the full variable domain is SQTIHQWPATLVQPVGSPLSLECTVEGTSNPNLYWYRQAAGRGLQLLFYSVGIGQISSEVPQNLSASRPQDRQFILSSKKLLLSDSGFYLCAWSVIDEQFFGPGTRLTVL.

V gene TRBV19 combines with J gene TRBJ1-2; tentative D call: TRBD1 (5 bases). Trimming took 7 bases from V and 3 from J, leaving 12 bases between them. The CDR3 extends over 13 amino acids. The germline CDR1 and CDR2 sequences are LNHDA and SQIVND (reference sequence). The DNA of the CDR3 is TGTGCCAGTAAGGGAGAAGGGGACTATGGCTACACCTTC. Its translation is CASKGEGDYGYTF.

Turning to this clonotype: A much larger clone is a single base away; this may be a read error. The chain carries TRBV6-1 and TRBJ2-7, with 10 bases fitting TRBD1. The trim removed 7 bases at V and 5 bases at J, leaving 8 bases unmatched. Per germline, CDR1 MNHNS and CDR2 SASEGT. The CDR3 contains 14 residues. CDR3 nucleotide sequence: TGTGCCAGCATCCCCGGGACAGGGGATCACGAGCAGTACTTC. It yields the protein CASIPGTGDHEQYF.

This clonotype has more than one count but fewer than ten. V and J are TRBV20-1 and TRBJ2-5; no reliable D call. This CDR3 spans 13 amino acids. Germline V gives CDR1 DFQATT, CDR2 SNEGSKA (reference sequence). Trimming shortened V by 0 bases and J by 4 bases, and 9 bases separated the two germline ends. In DNA, the CDR3 is TGCAGTGCTAGAGAACGGCTGCCAGAGACCCAGTACTTC. This sequence encodes CSARERLPETQYF.